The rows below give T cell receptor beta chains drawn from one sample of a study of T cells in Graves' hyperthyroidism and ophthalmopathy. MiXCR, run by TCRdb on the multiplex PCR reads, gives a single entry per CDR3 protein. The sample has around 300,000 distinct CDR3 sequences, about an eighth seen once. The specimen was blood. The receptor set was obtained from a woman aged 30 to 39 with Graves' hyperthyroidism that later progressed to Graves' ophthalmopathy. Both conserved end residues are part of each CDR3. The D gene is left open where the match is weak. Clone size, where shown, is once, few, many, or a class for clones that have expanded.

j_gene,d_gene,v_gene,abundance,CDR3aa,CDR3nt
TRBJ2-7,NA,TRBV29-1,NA,CSVSGQGSYEQYF,TGCAGCGTATCGGGACAAGGCTCCTACGAGCAGTACTTC
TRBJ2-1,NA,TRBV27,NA,CASSPQGTRPKQFF,TGTGCCAGCAGTCCGCAGGGGACCCGCCCCAAGCAGTTCTTC
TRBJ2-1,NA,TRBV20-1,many,CSARMGVWPYNEQFF,TGCAGTGCTAGAATGGGAGTTTGGCCCTACAATGAGCAGTTCTTC
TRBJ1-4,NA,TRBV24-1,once,CATSRPPSRTFSEKLFF,TGTGCCACCAGTCGCCCTCCCTCGAGGACTTTCTCAGAAAAACTGTTTTTT
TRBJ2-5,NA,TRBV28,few,CASSSLVLQETQYF,TGTGCCAGCAGTTCCCTAGTCCTCCAAGAGACCCAGTACTTC
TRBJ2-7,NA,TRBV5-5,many,CASSLGLESEQYF,TGTGCCAGCAGCTTGGGGCTTGAGAGCGAGCAGTACTTC
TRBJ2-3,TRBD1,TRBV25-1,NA,CASRTPAGGSEGTDTQYF,TGTGCCAGCAGGACCCCCGCAGGGGGTTCAGAGGGCACAGATACGCAGTATTTT
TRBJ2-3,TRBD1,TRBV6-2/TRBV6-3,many,CASSQDRDRDLTDTQYF,TGTGCCAGCAGTCAAGACCGGGACAGGGACCTCACAGATACGCAGTATTTT
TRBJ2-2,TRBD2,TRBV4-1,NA,CASSQSLAGVVRTGELFF,TGCGCCAGCAGCCAATCCCTAGCGGGAGTTGTTCGTACCGGGGAGCTGTTTTTT
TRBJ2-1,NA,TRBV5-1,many,CASSLTAGGFFSYNEQFF,TGCGCCAGCAGCTTGACCGCAGGGGGGTTCTTCTCCTACAATGAGCAGTTCTTC
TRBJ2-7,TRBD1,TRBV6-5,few,CASSYLGTGDTYEQYF,TGTGCCAGCAGTTACTTAGGGACAGGGGATACCTACGAGCAGTACTTC
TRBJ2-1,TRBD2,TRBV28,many,CASSTTGTSGIRSYNEQFF,TGTGCCAGCAGCACCACAGGGACTAGCGGGATTAGGTCCTACAATGAGCAGTTCTTC
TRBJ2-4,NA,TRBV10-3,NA,CAISESGSPRNIQYF,TGTGCCATCAGTGAGTCCGGGTCCCCCAGAAACATTCAGTACTTC
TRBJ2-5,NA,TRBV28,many,CASREIDQGYQETQYF,TGTGCCAGCAGAGAGATTGATCAGGGGTACCAAGAGACCCAGTACTTC
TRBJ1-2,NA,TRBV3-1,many,CASSQIGRANYGYTF,TGTGCCAGCAGCCAGATCGGGAGGGCTAACTATGGCTACACCTTC
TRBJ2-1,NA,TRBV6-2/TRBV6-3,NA,CASGRFSSYNEQFF,TGTGCCAGCGGGAGGTTTAGCTCCTACAATGAGCAGTTCTTC
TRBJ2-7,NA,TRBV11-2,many,CASSLEAGSEAYEQYF,TGTGCCAGCAGCTTAGAGGCGGGCTCGGAGGCCTACGAGCAGTACTTC
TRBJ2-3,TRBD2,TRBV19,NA,CASRLLATSTDTQYF,TGTGCCAGTAGATTACTAGCGACTAGCACAGATACGCAGTATTTT
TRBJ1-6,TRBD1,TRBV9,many,CASSRGTGYPDSPLHF,TGTGCCAGCAGCAGGGGGACAGGATATCCCGATTCACCCCTCCACTTT
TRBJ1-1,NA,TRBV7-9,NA,CASSLAESSEAFF,TGTGCCAGCAGCTTAGCGGAGAGTTCAGAAGCTTTCTTT
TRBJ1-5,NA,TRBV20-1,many,CSASGVRDNQPQHF,TGCAGTGCTAGTGGAGTTAGGGACAATCAGCCCCAGCATTTT
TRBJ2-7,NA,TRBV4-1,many,CASSQGSGDYYEQYF,TGCGCCAGCAGCCAAGGTTCGGGAGACTACTACGAGCAGTACTTC
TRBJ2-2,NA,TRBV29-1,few,CSVPGHNTGELFF,TGCAGCGTCCCGGGACACAACACCGGGGAGCTGTTTTTT
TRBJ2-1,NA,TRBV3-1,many,CASSHLSGNEQFF,TGTGCCAGCAGCCATTTATCCGGGAATGAGCAGTTCTTC
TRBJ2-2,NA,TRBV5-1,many,CASSTTGTPYTGELFF,TGCGCCAGCAGCACCACCGGGACACCTTACACCGGGGAGCTGTTTTTT
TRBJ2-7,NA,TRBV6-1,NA,CASNTGQGNHEQYF,TGTGCCAGCAACACCGGGCAGGGGAACCACGAGCAGTACTTC
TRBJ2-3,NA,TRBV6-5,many,CASSYSWTTTDTQYF,TGTGCCAGCAGTTACTCTTGGACTACCACAGATACGCAGTATTTT
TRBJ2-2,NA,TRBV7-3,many,CASSPVGGSNTGELFF,TGTGCCAGCAGTCCCGTCGGGGGTTCGAACACCGGGGAGCTGTTTTTT
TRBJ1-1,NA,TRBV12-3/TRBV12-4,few,CASSGGRASF,TGTGCCAGCAGTGGGGGGAGAGCTTCCTTT
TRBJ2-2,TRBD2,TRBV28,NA,CASSEDLAGGRELFF,TGTGCCAGCAGTGAAGACCTAGCGGGGGGGCGGGAGCTGTTTTTT
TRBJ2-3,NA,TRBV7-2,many,CASSPGYSTDTQYF,TGTGCCAGCAGCCCCGGCTATAGCACAGATACGCAGTATTTT
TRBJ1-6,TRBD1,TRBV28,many,CASSSTPGQNSPLHF,TGTGCCAGCAGTTCAACGCCGGGACAGAATTCACCCCTCCACTTT
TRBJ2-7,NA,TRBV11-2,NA,CACRGFGHEQYF,TGTGCCTGCCGGGGGTTTGGCCACGAGCAGTACTTC
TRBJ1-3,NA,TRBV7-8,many,CASSPGGGTGNTIYF,TGTGCCAGCAGCCCGGGAGGGGGGACTGGAAACACCATATATTTT
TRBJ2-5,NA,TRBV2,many,CASSRRTPQYF,TGTGCCAGCAGCCGCAGGACTCCTCAGTACTTC
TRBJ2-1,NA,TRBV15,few,CATSRENSEHSYNEQFF,TGTGCCACCAGCAGAGAAAACAGCGAGCACTCCTACAATGAGCAGTTCTTC
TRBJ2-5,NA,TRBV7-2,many,CASSLQSLQETQYF,TGTGCCAGCAGCCTCCAGTCGCTCCAAGAGACCCAGTACTTC
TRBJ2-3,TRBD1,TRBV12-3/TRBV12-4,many,CASNSISGGDTQYF,TGTGCCAGCAATTCAATTTCAGGGGGAGATACGCAGTATTTT
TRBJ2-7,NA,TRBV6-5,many,CASSYSNPREQYF,TGTGCCAGCAGTTACTCGAACCCCCGGGAGCAGTACTTC
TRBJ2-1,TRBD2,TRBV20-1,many,CSAPGASGFSYNEQFF,TGCAGTGCTCCCGGTGCTAGCGGGTTTTCCTACAATGAGCAGTTCTTC
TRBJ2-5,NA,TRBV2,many,CASSEGVGETQYF,TGTGCCAGCAGTGAAGGAGTGGGGGAGACCCAGTACTTC
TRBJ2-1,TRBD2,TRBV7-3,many,CASSSYLAGAGEQFF,TGTGCCAGCAGCTCATATCTAGCGGGAGCGGGTGAGCAGTTCTTC
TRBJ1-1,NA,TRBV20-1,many,CSARGVLEAFF,TGCAGTGCTAGGGGGGTCCTTGAAGCTTTCTTT
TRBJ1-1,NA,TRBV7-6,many,CASSWSTVAGMNTEAFF,TGTGCCAGCAGCTGGAGTACGGTTGCGGGCATGAACACTGAAGCTTTCTTT
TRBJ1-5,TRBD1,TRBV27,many,CASSGTGVGNQPQHF,TGTGCCAGCAGTGGAACAGGGGTCGGCAATCAGCCCCAGCATTTT
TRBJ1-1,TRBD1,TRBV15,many,CATSNSLTGGAGGTEAFF,TGTGCCACCAGCAATAGCCTCACAGGGGGCGCCGGGGGCACTGAAGCTTTCTTT
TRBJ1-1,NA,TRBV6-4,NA,CASSEGWYTEAFF,TGTGCCAGCAGTGAGGGGTGGTACACTGAAGCTTTCTTT
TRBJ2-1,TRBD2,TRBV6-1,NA,CASSSLGGSYNEQFF,TGTGCCAGCAGTTCCCTCGGCGGGAGCTACAATGAGCAGTTCTTC
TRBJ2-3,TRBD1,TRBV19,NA,CASSIRQGTQYF,TGTGCCAGTAGTATTCGACAGGGTACGCAGTATTTT
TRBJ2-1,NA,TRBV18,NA,CASSFPGHSYNEQFF,TGTGCCAGCTCATTCCCCGGCCACTCCTACAATGAGCAGTTCTTC
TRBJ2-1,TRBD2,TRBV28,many,CASSPRLAEANEQFF,TGTGCCAGCAGTCCCCGACTAGCGGAGGCCAATGAGCAGTTCTTC
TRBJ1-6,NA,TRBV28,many,CASSFIAGEGSPLHF,TGTGCCAGCAGTTTTATTGCAGGGGAAGGTTCACCCCTCCACTTT
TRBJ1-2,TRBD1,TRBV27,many,CASSYEGAGYGYTF,TGTGCCAGCAGTTACGAGGGGGCTGGCTATGGCTACACCTTC
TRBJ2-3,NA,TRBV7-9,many,CASSLMQFRGTDTQYF,TGTGCCAGCAGCTTGATGCAGTTCCGGGGCACAGATACGCAGTATTTT